What follows are 2 T cell receptor beta chains derived from one specimen sequenced in a study of Ad26.COV2.S vaccination and SARS-CoV-2 variants. Treatment: about 20 received Ad26.COV2.S at low or high dose, single or two shots; about 5 received placebo; per-sample allocation not given. It was on day 63 after the first vaccine or placebo injection that samples were taken. TCRdb's table, derived via immunoSEQ multiplex PCR, lists solely in-frame clones and lacks some. The sample lists 300,000 to 400,000 clones, 88% seen once, with 6.4% in the top ten. This specimen was peripheral blood, taken in a trial of Ad26.COV2.S vaccine versus placebo. Receptor source: a person between 18 and 65 years old who received the Ad26.COV2.S COVID-19 vaccine or a placebo.

The V gene is TRBV2, the J gene TRBJ1-4; weak D call: TRBD1 (6 bases). This CDR3 is built from 21 residues. From germline, CDR1 is SNHLY and CDR2 FYNNEI. V lost 5 bases and J 0 bases, leaving 28 bases between the germline ends. Here the CDR3 reads CASSIGHPGPGARATNEKLFF. CDR3 DNA sequence: TGTGCCAGCAGTATCGGACACCCGGGCCCGGGGGCCCGCGCAACTAATGAAAAACTGTTTTTT.

The chain employs TRBV5-1 and TRBJ1-2; tentative D call: TRBD1 (5 bases). CDR3 length: 14 residues. V lost 4 bases and J 8 bases, leaving 18 bases between the germline ends. The germline V gene encodes CDR1 SGHRS and CDR2 YFSETQ. The CDR3 bases are TGCGCCAGCAGCGTCGCAGGGAGGTTGGAGGGCTACACCTTC. It encodes CASSVAGRLEGYTF.